The 27 T cell receptor beta chains reported below all come from one sample, sequenced in a study of cytotoxic CD8 clonotypes in ibrutinib-treated CLL. Sequencing used immunoSEQ multiplex PCR; TCRdb keeps in-frame clones, though not all of them. This sample has some 200,000 clones; 70% to 75% occur once, and the top ten carry 5.9%. Sequenced here: PBMCs, sampled after 12 months of ibrutinib treatment. The receptors were sampled from a human donor with chronic lymphocytic leukemia.

The chain carries TRBV25-1 and TRBJ2-7; tentatively, D is TRBD1 or TRBD2 (5 bases each). This CDR3 is built from 16 residues. V lost 5 bases, J lost 4 bases, and 21 bases lay in between. Germline lookup yields CDR1 MGHDK and CDR2 SYGVNS. CDR3 residues: CASSPLLGFEGYEQYF. In nucleotides, the CDR3 is TGTGCCAGCAGTCCGCTTTTGGGGTTTGAGGGGTACGAGCAGTACTTC.

The chain is built from TRBV19 and TRBJ1-1; D gene unclear. The V end was cut by 8 bases, the J end by 3 bases, with 19 bases between. In germline, CDR1 is LNHDA, CDR2 SQIVND (reference sequence). CDR3 size: 15 residues. CDR3 region: CASWPSPGGYTEAFF. CDR3 in DNA: TGTGCCAGTTGGCCCTCCCCAGGAGGCTACACTGAAGCTTTCTTT. Full variable domain (rest looked up from reference TRBV19 and TRBJ1-1): DGGITQSPKYLFRKEGQNVTLSCEQNLNHDAMYWYRQDPGQGLRLIYYSQIVNDFQKGDIAEGYSVSREKKESFPLTVTSAQKNPTAFYLCASWPSPGGYTEAFFGQGTRLTVV.

The rearrangement joins TRBV19 to TRBJ1-5, with D unclear. V lost 0 bases and J 0 bases, leaving 6 bases between the germline ends. The CDR3 totals 15 residues. The germline gives CDR1 LNHDA, CDR2 SQIVND (reference sequence). The CDR3 spells CASSIEGFSNQPQHF. Here the CDR3 DNA reads TGTGCCAGTAGTATAGAGGGGTTTAGCAATCAGCCCCAGCATTTT.

This chain connects TRBV29-1 to TRBJ2-3; TRBD2 matches at 11 bases. Germline V lookup: CDR1 SQVTM, CDR2 ANQGSEA. Unmatched junction bases numbered 8, after V lost 5 bases and J lost 4 bases. The CDR3 covers 15 residues. The CDR3 nucleotides are TGCAGCGTTCCCGCACTAGCGGGAGCACCAGATACGCAGTATTTT. Translating it yields CSVPALAGAPDTQYF.

The rearrangement uses TRBV7-2 and TRBJ2-5; TRBD1 aligns across 11 bases. Germline V lookup: CDR1 SGHTA, CDR2 FQGNSA. After removal of 3 bases from V and 6 bases from J, the junction contained 9 bases not matched to a gene. The CDR3 totals 16 residues. CDR3 in amino acids: CASSLAGTGGVKTQYF. The CDR3 region has the DNA TGTGCCAGCAGCTTGGCCGGGACAGGGGGGGTAAAGACCCAGTACTTC. The full variable domain, with the rest looked up from reference TRBV7-2 and TRBJ2-5, is GAGVSQSPSNKVTEKGKDVELRCDPISGHTALYWYRQSLGQGLEFLIYFQGNSAPDKSGLPSDRFSAERTGGSVSTLTIQRTQQEDSAVYLCASSLAGTGGVKTQYFGPGTRLLVL.

V and J are TRBV29-1 and TRBJ2-7; a weak D match, TRBD1 (6 bases). Germline V gene data show CDR1 as SQVTM and CDR2 as ANQGSEA. Trimming removed 5 bases at V and 5 bases at J, with 16 bases between. This CDR3 region has 13 residues. Here the CDR3 reads CSVWSSDRHEQYF. The CDR3 nucleotides are TGCAGCGTTTGGAGTAGTGACAGGCACGAGCAGTACTTC.

The CDR3 DNA reads TGTGCCAGCTCACCCGCGGTGGGGGCGCGGGGAAACACCATATATTTT. Encoded protein: CASSPAVGARGNTIYF. The chain employs TRBV18 and TRBJ1-3, with D perhaps matching TRBD1 (6 bases). Trimming removed 3 bases from V and 4 bases from J, with 16 bases in between. CDR3 length equals 16 residues. Germline CDR1 reads KGHSH; CDR2 reads LQKENI.

Sample share makes this clone medium-sized. The chain joins TRBV5-1 to TRBJ2-3; 11 bases line up with TRBD2. The CDR3 runs 16 residues. With V trimmed by 3 bases and J by 3 bases, 6 bases remained unmatched. The germline gives CDR1 SGHRS, CDR2 YFSETQ. CDR3 region: CASSSLAGGTTDTQYF. The CDR3 nucleotides are TGCGCCAGCAGCTCCTTAGCGGGAGGGACGACAGATACGCAGTATTTT.

The chain couples TRBV5-6 to TRBJ1-2; 8 bases align to TRBD1. Germline V CDR1 and CDR2: SGHDT, YYEEEE. After removal of 3 bases from V and 2 bases from J, the junction contained 3 bases not matched to a gene. This CDR3 comprises 14 residues. The chain's CDR3 is CASSWTGTNYGYTF. The CDR3 DNA reads TGTGCCAGCAGCTGGACAGGGACCAACTATGGCTACACCTTC.

The sample holds one count of this clone. Mismatch with germline at one junction end may stem from a read error. This CDR3 is CASSHQGDEQFF. The CDR3 DNA is TGTGCTAGCAGCCACCAGGGCGATGAGCAGTTCTTC. The chain joins TRBV7-7 to TRBJ2-1; D perhaps matches TRBD1 (5 bases). Germline CDR1 and CDR2: SSHAT and FNYEAQ (reference sequence). The CDR3 runs to 12 residues.

This clone appeared a few times. The chain links TRBV29-1 to TRBJ1-1; D not resolved. Between the trimmed V and J ends, which lost 7 bases and 1 base, there was a span of 10 bases. Germline-derived CDR1 and CDR2 are SQVTM and ANQGSEA. This CDR3 contains 12 residues. The CDR3 here is CSGGARNTEAFF. As DNA, the CDR3 is TGCAGCGGGGGAGCAAGGAACACTGAAGCTTTCTTT. The entire variable domain, with the rest obtained from reference TRBV29-1 and TRBJ1-1, is as follows: SAVISQKPSRDICQRGTSLTIQCQVDSQVTMMFWYRQQPGQSLTLIATANQGSEATYESGFVIDKFPISRPNLTFSTLTVSNMSPEDSSIYLCSGGARNTEAFFGQGTRLTVV.

J is TRBJ1-1 and V is TRBV30; D unclear. This CDR3 has 17 amino acids. The V end was cut by 2 bases, the J end by 0 bases, with 19 bases between. Germline V gene data show CDR1 as GTSNPN and CDR2 as SVGIG (reference sequence). CDR3 loop: CAWSRGRWNSMNTEAFF. The CDR3 coding sequence is TGTGCCTGGAGTCGCGGGCGGTGGAACTCTATGAACACTGAAGCTTTCTTT.

V gene TRBV23-1 combines with J gene TRBJ1-2; unclear D gene. TRBV23-1 is given ORF status, its function remaining uncertain. V lost 6 bases, J lost 0 bases, and 20 bases lay in between. The CDR3 extends over 17 amino acids. CDR3 region: CASRENPRRVTNYGYTF. The CDR3, as DNA: TGCGCCAGCAGAGAAAATCCCCGCAGAGTTACTAACTATGGCTACACCTTC.

J is TRBJ1-1 and V is TRBV7-9; no clear D gene. Per the germline V gene, CDR1 is SEHNR and CDR2 is FQNEAQ (reference sequence). The CDR3 sequence is 13 residues long. Trimming left V 5 bases short and J 0 bases short, with 7 bases between. The CDR3 reads CASSVGMNTEAFF. The CDR3 DNA follows: TGTGCCAGCAGCGTCGGTATGAACACTGAAGCTTTCTTT.

The rearrangement joins TRBV10-1 to TRBJ2-4; D unclear. Germline loops: CDR1 WNHNN, CDR2 SYGVQD (reference sequence). The germline V and J ends were trimmed by 11 bases and 0 bases, with 2 bases remaining between them. This CDR3 is 10 amino acids long. In DNA, the CDR3 is TGCGCCCGAGCCAAAAACATTCAGTACTTC. It specifies CARAKNIQYF.

CDR3 sequence: CASSPAAGGTDTQYF. In DNA form, the CDR3 reads TGTGCCAGCAGCCCCGCAGCGGGAGGCACAGATACGCAGTATTTT. V usage is TRBV7-2 and J usage is TRBJ2-3, with TRBD2 matching 8 bases. The germline gives CDR1 SGHTA, CDR2 FQGNSA. The CDR3 loop spans 15 amino acids. Trimming cost V 5 bases and J 1 base; bases outside gene matches: 5.

The rearrangement links TRBV18 to TRBJ2-5, with no clear D. The ends were cut back, 3 bases at V and 5 bases at J, with 7 bases in the middle. The germline V gene has CDR1 KGHSH and CDR2 LQKENI. This CDR3 comprises 12 residues. The CDR3 DNA is TGTGCCAGCTCACCGCTCGGGGAGACCCAGTACTTC. This codes for CASSPLGETQYF.

This clone came up once. The chain is built from TRBV5-1 and TRBJ2-5, with unresolved D. The CDR3 runs 11 residues. V gave up 4 bases and J gave up 0 bases, with 1 base separating them. Germline assignment: CDR1 SGHRS and CDR2 YFSETQ. As DNA, the CDR3 is TGCGCCAGCAGCAACCAAGAGACCCAGTACTTC. Its translation: CASSNQETQYF.

CDR3 coding DNA: TGTGCCAGCAGTTACTTAATTGGGCAGTACACTGAAGCTTTCTTT. Translation: CASSYLIGQYTEAFF. V is TRBV6-5 and J is TRBJ1-1; D gene uncertain. Between the trimmed V and J ends, which lost 1 base and 3 bases, there was a span of 12 bases. Germline CDR1 MNHEY, CDR2 SVGAGI. This CDR3 region has 15 residues.

This chain connects TRBV21-1 to TRBJ2-3. TRBV21-1 is designated a pseudogene. The CDR3 spans 15 residues. The CDR3 coding sequence is TGTGCCAGCAGCAAAGCGGGGTCCTGTGGGGATACGCAGTATTTT. Translated, it gives CASSKAGSCGDTQYF.

CDR3 coding DNA: TGTGCCAGCAGCGTTGACAGGGCAGAGACCCAGTACTTC. This codes for CASSVDRAETQYF. The rearrangement links TRBV2 to TRBJ2-5; 7 nucleotides line up with TRBD1. Germline trimming cut 6 bases from V and 4 bases from J; bases unmatched to any gene: 5. CDR1 and CDR2 (germline): SNHLY, FYNNEI. This CDR3 region has 13 residues. Full variable domain (remainder filled in from reference TRBV2 and TRBJ2-5): EPEVTQTPSHQVTQMGQEVILRCVPISNHLYFYWYRQILGQKVEFLVSFYNNEISEKSEIFDDQFSVERPDGSNFTLKIRSTKLEDSAMYFCASSVDRAETQYFGPGTRLLVL.

In this sample, this clone turned up a few times. The V and J genes are TRBV28 and TRBJ1-5; the match to TRBD1 covers 8 bases. Per germline, CDR1 MDHEN and CDR2 SYDVKM. V lost 2 bases to trimming and J lost 4 bases; unmatched junction nucleotides: 4. The CDR3 is made up of 15 amino acids. CDR3 region: CASSLLHRGNQPQHF. CDR3 sequence (DNA): TGTGCCAGCAGTTTACTCCACAGGGGGAATCAGCCCCAGCATTTT.

J is TRBJ1-3 and V is TRBV30; D is uncertain. Trimming took off 5 bases at V and 0 bases at J, with 23 bases between the two ends. Germline lookup yields CDR1 GTSNPN and CDR2 SVGIG (reference sequence). The CDR3 has 18 residues. This chain's CDR3 is CAWHLSGFRIVSGNTIYF. DNA of the CDR3: TGTGCCTGGCACCTATCAGGATTTAGGATTGTCTCTGGAAACACCATATATTTT.

V usage is TRBV11-2 and J usage is TRBJ2-7; D remains ambiguous. CDR1 is SGHAT, CDR2 FQNNGV, per germline. The CDR3 consists of 12 residues. With 2 bases removed from V and 5 bases from J, the gap between germline ends came to 7 bases. The CDR3 bases are TGTGCCAGCAGCTTAACCCAGAACGAGCAGTACTTC. This codes for CASSLTQNEQYF.

This sequence joins TRBV5-5 and TRBJ2-7; TRBD2 matches 7 bases. Germline CDR1 reads SGHKS; CDR2 reads YYEKEE (reference sequence). Trimming cost V 4 bases and J 2 bases; bases outside gene matches: 9. CDR3 length: 15 amino acids. DNA of the CDR3: TGTGCCAGCAGCATTGCGGACGGGAGGACCTACGAGCAGTACTTC. Protein: CASSIADGRTYEQYF.

The chain carries TRBV6-5 and TRBJ1-1; D is ambiguous. The CDR3 extends over 14 amino acids. Germline lookup yields CDR1 MNHEY and CDR2 SVGAGI. Trimming pared 0 bases from V and 4 bases from J, leaving 9 bases between. CDR3 DNA sequence: TGTGCCAGCAGTTACTCGGGCACCAGCACTGAAGCTTTCTTT. It translates to CASSYSGTSTEAFF.

The rearrangement joins TRBV5-4 to TRBJ2-3, with a weak D call TRBD2 (6 bases). V was trimmed by 4 bases and J by 7 bases, leaving 16 bases between them. The CDR3 runs to 14 residues. Germline V gives CDR1 SGHNT, CDR2 YYREEE (reference sequence). The CDR3 reads CASSLGPGENTQYF. As DNA, the CDR3 is TGTGCCAGCAGCCTAGGCCCGGGGGAAAATACGCAGTATTTT.